The following is a TCR beta chain sequence with its context. Its antigen remains unidentified. Brentuximab vedotin exposure varied among the patients, all of whom had relapsed after autologous stem cell transplantation. Sequenced by immunoSEQ multiplex PCR; TCRdb stores in-frame clones only, minus some. The data hold 75,000 to 100,000 clones, with roughly four fifths observed a single time. Trimming cost V 3 bases and J 2 bases; bases outside gene matches: 1. The CDR3 has 15 amino acids. CDR1 is SGHNT and CDR2 is YENEEA in the germline V gene. The data are from a study of PD-1 blockade in classical Hodgkin lymphoma. General study results and limits: Significant TCR diversity gains by C4D1 occurred in CD4+ but not CD8+ cells. Newly diagnosed patients reportedly trailed healthy donors in baseline TCR diversity.

The J gene is TRBJ2-2, the V gene TRBV11-3, with 9 bases matching TRBD2. The TCR originated in a human donor with classical Hodgkin lymphoma. The starting material was peripheral blood mononuclear cells (PBMCs), obtained before the second cycle of nivolumab. The DNA for the CDR3 is TGTGCCAGCAGCTTTAGCGGGAGTAACACCGGGGAGCTGTTTTTT. This codes for CASSFSGSNTGELFF.